These 9 T cell receptor beta chains originate from one sample sequenced in a study of shared clonotypes between healthy human individuals. Profiled with immunoSEQ multiplex PCR; TCRdb holds only in-frame clones, not every one. The table records about 2.4 million clones, roughly 93% of them present only once. Sequenced sample: naive CD4+ T cells from PBMCs. Subset meaning: CD45RA+ positively selected. Receptors were obtained from a man younger than 30 in good health. Some clones in this sample may be carry-over from other donors' samples.

The J gene is TRBJ1-1, the V gene TRBV10-2; D is undetermined. V lost 6 bases and J 10 bases, leaving 15 bases between the germline ends. This CDR3 has 12 residues. Germline-derived CDR1 and CDR2 are WSHSY and SAAADI. The CDR3, as DNA: TGCGCCAGCAGGGACCAGAGGGTCGGAGCTTTCTTT. Protein product: CASRDQRVGAFF.

This clone was found once. This chain links TRBV7-8 with TRBJ1-2; D gene uncertain. V dropped 1 base and J dropped 4 bases, with 16 bases sitting between them. From germline, CDR1 is SGHVS and CDR2 FQNEAQ. The CDR3 is 16 residues long. Written as DNA, the CDR3 is TGTGCCAGCAGCTTAGGATTAGCCCGGCGTTCCTATGGCTACACCTTC. Its protein product is CASSLGLARRSYGYTF. Supplemented by reference TRBV7-8 and TRBJ1-2, the full variable domain reads GAGVSQSPRYKVAKRGQDVALRCDPISGHVSLFWYQQALGQGPEFLTYFQNEAQLDKSGLPSDRFFAERPEGSVSTLKIQRTQQEDSAVYLCASSLGLARRSYGYTFGSGTRLTVV.

This clone showed up just once. The chain uses TRBV6-7 and TRBJ1-1; 11 bases fit TRBD1. TRBV6-7 is given ORF status, its function remaining uncertain. The length of the CDR3 is 14 residues. The trim removed 8 bases at V and 2 bases at J, leaving 4 bases unmatched. CDR3 sequence reads: CASLDRGQNTEAFF. CDR3 sequence (DNA): TGTGCCAGCTTGGACAGGGGGCAAAACACTGAAGCTTTCTTT.

This rearrangement joins TRBV28 to TRBJ1-2; D possibly corresponds to TRBD1 (6 bases). The germline V gene has CDR1 MDHEN and CDR2 SYDVKM. CDR3 length equals 11 residues. Trimming took 8 bases from V and 8 from J, leaving 12 bases between them. The CDR3 protein is CASETGQGYTF. CDR3 nucleotides: TGTGCCAGCGAAACAGGGCAGGGCTACACCTTC.

This clone was found a few times. The chain links TRBV29-1 to TRBJ1-4; D is perhaps TRBD1 (5 bases). Germline V gives CDR1 SQVTM, CDR2 ANQGSEA. V shed 7 bases and J shed 16 bases, with 19 bases lying between them. This CDR3 region has 11 residues. CDR3 protein: CSAWDPGDEFF. The CDR3 coding sequence is TGCAGCGCCTGGGACCCAGGTGACGAGTTTTTT.

The CDR3 bases are TGTGCCTGGACTGGTCAACTGGGTGATAATTCACCCCTCCACTTT. Translated, it gives CAWTGQLGDNSPLHF. The gene calls are TRBV30 and TRBJ1-6, with D unclear. V lost 4 bases and J 5 bases, leaving 15 bases between the germline ends. The length of the CDR3 is 15 residues. Germline V CDR1 and CDR2: GTSNPN, SVGIG (reference sequence). Complete variable domain (other parts from reference TRBV30 and TRBJ1-6): SQTIHQWPATLVQPVGSPLSLECTVEGTSNPNLYWYRQAAGRGLQLLFYSVGIGQISSEVPQNLSASRPQDRQFILSSKKLLLSDSGFYLCAWTGQLGDNSPLHFGNGTRLTVT.

To note about this clone: This sample also contains other DNA sequences that code for the same CDR3. The V gene is TRBV5-4, the J gene TRBJ2-3; 10 bases match TRBD2. This CDR3 has 15 residues. Germline V gene data show CDR1 as SGHNT and CDR2 as YYREEE (reference sequence). The V and J ends lost 4 bases and 3 bases, in that order; junction bases with no gene match: 5. The CDR3 bases are TGTGCCAGCAGCCGGACTAGCGGCACGACAGATACGCAGTATTTT. It specifies CASSRTSGTTDTQYF.

The chain joins TRBV28 to TRBJ2-7, with 10 bases fitting TRBD2. The CDR3 consists of 16 residues. Germline loops: CDR1 MDHEN, CDR2 SYDVKM. V shed 2 bases and J 7 bases; nucleotides not matched to a gene: 11. The CDR3: CASSLPQSGRAGEQYF. DNA for the CDR3: TGTGCCAGCAGTTTACCACAGAGCGGGAGGGCGGGTGAGCAGTACTTC.

The V gene is TRBV18, the J gene TRBJ2-2; 7 bases match TRBD2. There are 16 residues in the CDR3. V shed 3 bases and J 6 bases; nucleotides not matched to a gene: 10. In germline, CDR1 is KGHSH, CDR2 LQKENI. The CDR3 here is CASSPFRREQSGELFF. The DNA of the CDR3 is TGTGCCAGCTCACCGTTCAGGCGGGAGCAATCCGGGGAGCTGTTTTTT.